These 23 T cell receptor beta chains came from one sample sequenced in a study of T-cell reconstitution after alpha-beta-depleted transplantation in children. Unique molecular identifiers featured in how the TCRbeta library was prepared. Each CDR3 protein is one row after TCRdb ran MiXCR on the PCR reads. The sample holds 670,000 or so distinct CDR3 sequences; about 12% are singletons and the top ten take approximately 0.8%. The starting material was PBMCs, obtained before TCRalphabeta/CD19-depleted stem cell transplant. These receptors all stem from a girl aged 2 to 9 with congenital amegakaryocytic thrombocytopenia, due to receive a stem cell transplant.

The chain combines TRBV5-5 with TRBJ2-5, with D uncertain. This CDR3 is built from 14 residues. V lost 0 bases and J lost 5, with 11 bases in between. The germline V gene encodes CDR1 SGHKS and CDR2 YYEKEE (reference sequence). The CDR3 loop reads CASSLDVSSETQYF. CDR3 nucleotide sequence: TGTGCCAGCAGCTTGGACGTCAGCTCTGAGACCCAGTACTTC.

The chain recombines TRBV12-3 or TRBV12-4 with TRBJ2-7; D tentatively fits TRBD1 or TRBD2 (6 bases each). The CDR3 consists of 14 residues. Trimming removed 4 bases from V and 2 bases from J, with 12 bases in between. The CDR3 here is CASSSLRGPYEQYF. The CDR3 DNA reads TGTGCCAGCAGTTCCCTCCGGGGGCCCTACGAGCAGTACTTC.

This clonotype was observed many times. This sequence joins TRBV5-1 and TRBJ2-1; 8 bases are a match to TRBD1. Unmatched junction bases numbered 4, after V lost 4 bases and J lost 7 bases. Germline V gene sequence: CDR1 SGHRS, CDR2 YFSETQ. CDR3 length: 13 amino acids. The CDR3 coding sequence is TGCGCCAGCAGCGTGGGACAGGCTAATGAGCAGTTCTTC. It encodes CASSVGQANEQFF. Combining the CDR3 with reference TRBV5-1 and TRBJ2-1 gives the whole variable domain KAGVTQTPRYLIKTRGQQVTLSCSPISGHRSVSWYQQTPGQGLQFLFEYFSETQRNKGNFPGRFSGRQFSNSRSEMNVSTLELGDSALYLCASSVGQANEQFFGPGTRLTVL.

This clonotype was found many times. The chain employs TRBV27 and TRBJ2-7; no clear D gene. The germline V gene encodes CDR1 MNHEY and CDR2 SMNVEV (reference sequence). Trimming stripped 5 bases from V and 2 bases from J, with 22 bases between. This CDR3 has 17 residues. The CDR3 region has the DNA TGTGCCAGCAGTCATTACGGAAACTTTGGTCCCACCTACGAGCAGTACTTC. Translated: CASSHYGNFGPTYEQYF.

This clonotype was seen many times. The chain couples TRBV20-1 to TRBJ2-5; a possible D gene is TRBD2 (5 bases). The CDR3 contains 12 residues. The germline gives CDR1 DFQATT, CDR2 SNEGSKA (reference sequence). Trimming removed 3 bases from V and 2 bases from J, with 7 bases in between. In nucleotides, the CDR3 is TGCAGTGCTAGCGGGAAACAAGAGACCCAGTACTTC. As protein: CSASGKQETQYF.

The chain links TRBV15 to TRBJ2-1, with a tentative D call TRBD2 (5 bases). The V gene lost 0 bases and the J gene lost 16 bases, with 16 bases spanning the gap. The germline CDR1 and CDR2 sequences are LNHNV and YYDKDF (reference sequence). The CDR3 runs 13 residues. CDR3 sequence: CATSREPGSTPFF. The CDR3 nucleotides are TGTGCCACCAGCAGAGAACCGGGGTCTACTCCATTCTTC.

This chain connects TRBV11-2 to TRBJ1-2, with D perhaps TRBD1 (5 bases). The CDR3 contains 14 residues. V was pared by 6 bases and J by 5 bases, with 16 bases between. Germline CDR1 is SGHAT and CDR2 is FQNNGV. Here the CDR3 reads CASRRLGRRYGYTF. The CDR3 DNA follows: TGTGCCAGCAGACGACTGGGACGCCGGTATGGCTACACCTTC.

Many counts were recorded for this clonotype. The chain is built from TRBV5-1 and TRBJ2-3; TRBD1 matches 8 bases. Trimming took 8 bases from V and 4 from J; bases not matched to a gene: 6. CDR1 SGHRS and CDR2 YFSETQ come from the germline V gene. The CDR3 contains 13 residues. DNA of the CDR3: TGCGCCAGTCTCCGGACAGGGTCAGATACGCAGTATTTT. Translation: CASLRTGSDTQYF. The entire variable domain, with the rest obtained from reference TRBV5-1 and TRBJ2-3, is as follows: KAGVTQTPRYLIKTRGQQVTLSCSPISGHRSVSWYQQTPGQGLQFLFEYFSETQRNKGNFPGRFSGRQFSNSRSEMNVSTLELGDSALYLCASLRTGSDTQYFGPGTRLTVL.

This clonotype showed up just a few times. The chain carries TRBV9 and TRBJ1-6, with unresolved D. There are 15 residues in the CDR3. With 6 bases removed from V and 7 bases from J, the gap between germline ends came to 17 bases. The germline gives CDR1 SGDLS, CDR2 YYNGEE. The CDR3 DNA reads TGTGCCAGCACGGGTGGGGTTCTATACAATTCACCCCTCCACTTT. Its translation is CASTGGVLYNSPLHF.

This clonotype was seen ten or more times. This sequence joins TRBV28 and TRBJ1-2; 7 bases are shared with TRBD1. The CDR3 runs to 13 residues. The J segment lost 6 bases and the V segment lost 5 bases, leaving 6 bases of the junction unmatched. The V gene's germline CDR1 is MDHEN and CDR2 SYDVKM. CDR3 protein: CASSPDRVDGYTF. CDR3 nucleotides: TGTGCCAGCAGTCCTGACAGGGTTGATGGCTACACCTTC.

This clonotype was detected ten times or more. This chain uses TRBV7-2 with TRBJ2-1; D may correspond to TRBD1 or TRBD2 (5 bases each). Trimming removed 5 bases at V and 3 bases at J, with 14 bases between. This CDR3 is 15 amino acids long. The germline gives CDR1 SGHTA, CDR2 FQGNSA. This chain's CDR3 is CASSPDGTLYNEQFF. The CDR3 DNA is TGTGCCAGCAGCCCAGATGGGACGCTCTACAATGAGCAGTTCTTC.

This clonotype has at least ten counts. The V and J genes are TRBV28 and TRBJ2-2; D perhaps matches TRBD2 (6 bases). V was cut by 6 bases and J by 5 bases, with 28 bases left in between. Germline V gives CDR1 MDHEN, CDR2 SYDVKM. The CDR3 has 19 amino acids. The CDR3 DNA follows: TGTGCCAGCAGGAAACTTGGGAGGACCGGGACTGGAGGGACCGGGGAGCTGTTTTTT. Translating it yields CASRKLGRTGTGGTGELFF. The full variable domain, with the rest looked up from reference TRBV28 and TRBJ2-2, is DVKVTQSSRYLVKRTGEKVFLECVQDMDHENMFWYRQDPGLGLRLIYFSYDVKMKEKGDIPEGYSVSREKKERFSLILESASTNQTSMYLCASRKLGRTGTGGTGELFFGEGSRLTVL.

Comment on this clonotype: A much larger clonotype is one base distant, so this may be a read error. This rearrangement joins TRBV12-3 or TRBV12-4 to TRBJ2-7; D may be TRBD1 (6 bases). Between the trimmed V and J ends, which lost 6 bases and 5 bases, there was a span of 20 bases. The CDR3 is 15 amino acids. DNA for the CDR3: TGTGCCAGCAGAGGGACCGACATACAGGGCGACGAGCAGTACTTC. Protein product: CASRGTDIQGDEQYF.

The V call is TRBV5-6, the J call TRBJ1-1, with D tentatively TRBD1 (6 bases). CDR3 length: 14 amino acids. Germline V gene lookup returns CDR1 SGHDT and CDR2 YYEEEE. V lost 1 base, J lost 1 base, and 8 bases lay in between. Here the CDR3 reads CASSLYRANTEAFF. In DNA, the CDR3 is TGTGCCAGCAGCTTGTACAGGGCGAACACTGAAGCTTTCTTT.

The chain joins TRBV4-1 to TRBJ2-2; the D gene is possibly TRBD1 (5 bases). This CDR3 has 15 amino acids. Germline CDR1 and CDR2: MGHRA and YSYEKL. Trimming took 3 bases from V and 6 from J, leaving 14 bases between them. CDR3 nucleotide sequence: TGCGCCAGCAGCCATTCGGGTGTAGGGGCCGGGGAGCTGTTTTTT. Amino acids: CASSHSGVGAGELFF.

The chain has TRBV27 and TRBJ2-7; no reliable D call. The ends were cut back, 6 bases at V and 6 bases at J, with 15 bases in the middle. This CDR3 is 13 amino acids long. The germline V gene has CDR1 MNHEY and CDR2 SMNVEV (reference sequence). CDR3 amino acids: CASSPGLNAEQYF. CDR3 coding DNA: TGTGCCAGCAGCCCAGGCCTTAATGCCGAGCAGTACTTC.

This clonotype was recorded a few times. The chain is built from TRBV4-1 and TRBJ1-3; D call uncertain. Germline CDR1 reads MGHRA; CDR2 reads YSYEKL. The CDR3 has 17 residues. V lost 2 bases, J lost 0 bases, and 14 bases lay in between. For the CDR3, the DNA is TGCGCCAGCAGCCAAAATCCGTCCGGTTACTCTGGAAACACCATATATTTT. It encodes CASSQNPSGYSGNTIYF.

Worth noting for this clonotype: At one end, the junction sequence differs from germline, possibly due to a read error. The CDR3 is CTSKTSGSLGNYNGQFF. CDR3 DNA sequence: TGTACCAGCAAGACTAGCGGGAGTTTGGGTAACTACAATGGGCAGTTCTTC. This rearrangement joins TRBV28 to TRBJ2-1; 12 bases are a match to TRBD2. There are 17 residues in the CDR3. In germline, CDR1 is MDHEN, CDR2 SYDVKM.

The sample holds a few counts of this clonotype. CDR3 protein: CASSKPGQAPNIQYF. CDR3 sequence (DNA): TGTGCCAGCAGCAAACCGGGACAGGCGCCAAACATTCAGTACTTC. The V call is TRBV7-9, the J call TRBJ2-4; 8 positions agree with TRBD1. The germline V gene encodes CDR1 SEHNR and CDR2 FQNEAQ (reference sequence). Losses at the gene ends were 5 bases for V and 6 bases for J; bases not matched to a gene: 9. The CDR3 totals 15 residues.

This clonotype was found a few times. CDR3 sequence (DNA): TGCAGTGCTAGCATAAACTCCCGAGAGTACGAGCAGTACTTC. Amino acid sequence: CSASINSREYEQYF. The chain links TRBV20-1 to TRBJ2-7; D is undetermined. CDR1 and CDR2 from the germline V gene are DFQATT and SNEGSKA (reference sequence). The CDR3 contains 14 residues. V lost 3 bases to trimming and J lost 4 bases, with 16 bases between them.

The chain recombines TRBV29-1 with TRBJ2-1, with D perhaps TRBD1 (6 bases). CDR3 length: 14 residues. Germline V gene data show CDR1 as SQVTM and CDR2 as ANQGSEA. Between the trimmed V and J ends, which lost 8 bases and 3 bases, there was a span of 17 bases. CDR3 bases: TGCAGCTCAATGACAGGCCCAATCTACAATGAGCAGTTCTTC. It translates to CSSMTGPIYNEQFF.

The chain couples TRBV5-1 to TRBJ2-2, with D perhaps being TRBD1 or TRBD2 (5 bases each). The V end was cut by 4 bases, the J end by 1 base, with 11 bases between. The germline V gene has CDR1 SGHRS and CDR2 YFSETQ. The CDR3 extends over 15 amino acids. CDR3 DNA sequence: TGCGCCAGCAGCCCCGGGGCAGAGAACACCGGGGAGCTGTTTTTT. Its translation is CASSPGAENTGELFF.

This clonotype occurred a few times. The rearrangement links TRBV12-3 or TRBV12-4 to TRBJ2-1; 8 nucleotides agree with TRBD2. The trim removed 8 bases at V and 11 bases at J, leaving 14 bases unmatched. The CDR3 has 14 residues. The CDR3 DNA reads TGTGCCAGCGTCTCAGCGGGAGCCCTAATGAAGCAGTTCTTC. It encodes CASVSAGALMKQFF.